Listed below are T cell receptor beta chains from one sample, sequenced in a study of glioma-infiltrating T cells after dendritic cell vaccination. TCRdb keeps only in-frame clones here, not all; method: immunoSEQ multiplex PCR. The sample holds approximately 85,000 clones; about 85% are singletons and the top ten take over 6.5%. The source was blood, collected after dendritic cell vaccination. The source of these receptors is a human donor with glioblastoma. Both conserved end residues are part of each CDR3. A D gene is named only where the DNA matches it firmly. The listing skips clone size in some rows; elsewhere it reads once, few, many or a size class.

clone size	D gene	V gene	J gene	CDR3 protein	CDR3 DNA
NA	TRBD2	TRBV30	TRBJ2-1	CALTSGRPYNEQFF	TGTGCCTTGACTAGCGGGAGACCATACAATGAGCAGTTCTTC
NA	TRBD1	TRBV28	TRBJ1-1	CASRRGTGNSEAFF	TGTGCCAGCAGGCGAGGGACAGGGAACTCCGAAGCTTTCTTT
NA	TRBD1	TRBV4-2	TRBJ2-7	CASSPGEGTGAYEQYF	TGTGCCAGCAGCCCCGGAGAGGGGACAGGGGCCTACGAGCAGTACTTC
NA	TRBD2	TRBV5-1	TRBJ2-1	CASSSRTSGRGSSYNEQFF	TGCGCCAGCAGCTCCCGGACTAGCGGGAGAGGGAGCTCCTACAATGAGCAGTTCTTC
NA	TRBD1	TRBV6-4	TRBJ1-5	CASSTTGGNQPQHF	TGTGCCAGCAGTACGACAGGGGGCAACCAGCCCCAGCATTTT
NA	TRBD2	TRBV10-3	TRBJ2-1	CAISESGGGAEEQFF	TGTGCCATCAGTGAATCGGGAGGGGGGGCCGAGGAGCAGTTCTTC
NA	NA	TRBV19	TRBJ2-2	CASSTPETGVRELFF	TGTGCCAGTAGTACCCCGGAGACAGGTGTGCGGGAGCTGTTTTTT
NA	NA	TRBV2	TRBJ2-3	CASRALASFTDTQYF	TGTGCCAGCCGCGCTCTAGCGTCCTTCACAGATACGCAGTATTTT
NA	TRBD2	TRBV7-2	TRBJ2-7	CASSLEGLAGAHEQYF	TGTGCCAGCAGCTTAGAGGGGCTAGCGGGAGCCCACGAGCAGTACTTC
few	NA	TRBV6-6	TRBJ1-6	CASSPGLGNSPLHF	TGTGCCAGCAGTCCCGGACTGGGTAATTCACCCCTCCACTTT
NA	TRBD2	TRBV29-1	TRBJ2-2	CSVLGLAGATGELFF	TGCAGCGTTCTAGGACTAGCGGGAGCTACCGGGGAGCTGTTTTTT
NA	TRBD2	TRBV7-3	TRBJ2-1	CASSLAGGANEQFF	TGTGCCAGCAGCTTAGCGGGGGGTGCCAATGAGCAGTTCTTC
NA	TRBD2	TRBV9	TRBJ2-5	CASSVDGGGLKETQYF	TGTGCCAGCAGCGTAGATGGCGGGGGTTTAAAAGAGACCCAGTACTTC
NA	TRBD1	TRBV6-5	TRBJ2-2	CASSWTGGGTGELFF	TGTGCCAGCAGCTGGACAGGGGGCGGCACCGGGGAGCTGTTTTTT
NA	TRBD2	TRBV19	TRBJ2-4	CASSQLGLGLAKNIQYF	TGTGCCAGTAGTCAACTTGGACTAGGTCTAGCCAAAAACATTCAGTACTTC
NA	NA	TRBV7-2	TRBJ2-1	CASSLVPRSKGEQFF	TGTGCCAGCAGCTTAGTTCCCCGCTCGAAGGGGGAGCAGTTCTTC
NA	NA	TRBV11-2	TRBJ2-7	CASSGTVTSYEQYF	TGTGCCAGCAGCGGAACAGTGACCTCCTACGAGCAGTACTTC
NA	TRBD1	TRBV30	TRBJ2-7	CAWTKKGQTSYEQYF	TGTGCCTGGACGAAAAAGGGACAGACGTCCTACGAGCAGTACTTC
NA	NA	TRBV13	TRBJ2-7	CASSLLTDYEQYF	TGTGCCAGCAGCTTATTGACAGATTACGAGCAGTACTTC
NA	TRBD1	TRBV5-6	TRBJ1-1	CASSLGQGATEAFF	TGTGCCAGCAGCTTGGGACAGGGGGCCACTGAAGCTTTCTTT
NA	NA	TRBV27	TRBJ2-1	CASSLSLSVGGNEQFF	TGTGCCAGCAGTTTATCGCTGAGCGTGGGCGGGAATGAGCAGTTCTTC
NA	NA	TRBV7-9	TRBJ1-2	CASRGALNYGYTF	TGTGCCAGCCGGGGGGCCCTCAACTATGGCTACACCTTC
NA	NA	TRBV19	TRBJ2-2	CASSTVTVNTGELFF	TGTGCCAGTAGTACCGTCACAGTGAACACCGGGGAGCTGTTTTTT
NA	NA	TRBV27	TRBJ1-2	CASSFGIGDTANYGYTF	TGTGCCAGCAGTTTTGGCATCGGGGACACAGCTAACTATGGCTACACCTTC
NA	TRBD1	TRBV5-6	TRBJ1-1	CASSSGTGRVNTEAFF	TGTGCCAGCAGCTCTGGGACAGGCCGGGTGAACACTGAAGCTTTCTTT
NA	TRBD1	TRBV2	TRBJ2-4	CASSEDRGPKNIQYF	TGTGCCAGCAGCGAGGACAGGGGGCCAAAAAACATTCAGTACTTC
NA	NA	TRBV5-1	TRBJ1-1	CASSLWLGGVSTEAFF	TGCGCCAGCAGCTTGTGGCTAGGCGGGGTGTCGACTGAAGCTTTCTTT
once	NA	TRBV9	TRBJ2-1	CASSARGKGGSYNEQFF	TGTGCCAGCAGCGCGAGAGGGAAGGGTGGGAGTTACAATGAGCAGTTCTTC
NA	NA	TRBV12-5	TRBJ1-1	CASGLSPRWGTNTEAFF	TGTGCTAGTGGTTTGTCTCCTCGATGGGGGACAAACACTGAAGCTTTCTTT
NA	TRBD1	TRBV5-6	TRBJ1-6	CASSFLTGDNSPLHF	TGTGCCAGCAGCTTCCTGACAGGGGATAATTCACCCCTCCACTTT
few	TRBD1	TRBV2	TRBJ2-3	CASSVTGGAGDTQYF	TGTGCCAGCAGTGTCACAGGGGGCGCAGGGGATACGCAGTATTTT
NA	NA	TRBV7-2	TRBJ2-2	CASSPSGANTGELFF	TGTGCCAGCAGCCCCAGCGGAGCTAACACCGGGGAGCTGTTTTTT
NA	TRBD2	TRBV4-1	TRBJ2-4	CASSQDPGTTAGNIQYF	TGCGCCAGCAGCCAAGACCCTGGGACTACCGCGGGAAACATTCAGTACTTC
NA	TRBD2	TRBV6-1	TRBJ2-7	CASSAETSGYEQYF	TGTGCCAGCAGTGCGGAGACTAGCGGTTACGAGCAGTACTTC
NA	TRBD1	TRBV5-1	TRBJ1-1	CASSLGQATEAFF	TGCGCCAGCAGCCTAGGACAGGCCACTGAAGCTTTCTTT
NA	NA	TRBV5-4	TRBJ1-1	CASSRGLGDTEAFF	TGTGCCAGCAGCCGAGGGTTGGGTGACACTGAAGCTTTCTTT
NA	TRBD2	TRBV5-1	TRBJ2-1	CASSLEVSGRASFNEQFF	TGCGCCAGCAGCTTGGAAGTTAGCGGGAGGGCCTCTTTCAATGAGCAGTTCTTC
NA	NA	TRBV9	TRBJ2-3	CASSVVGQADTQYF	TGTGCCAGCAGCGTAGTTGGTCAGGCAGATACGCAGTATTTT
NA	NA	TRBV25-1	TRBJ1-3	CASSESGGGNTIYF	TGTGCCAGCAGTGAATCCGGCGGGGGTAACACCATATATTTT
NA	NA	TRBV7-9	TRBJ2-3	CASSPRANTDTQYF	TGTGCCAGCAGCCCACGAGCGAACACAGATACGCAGTATTTT
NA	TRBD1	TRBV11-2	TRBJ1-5	CASSVPGQAGRWGNQPQHF	TGTGCCAGCAGCGTGCCGGGACAGGCTGGGAGGTGGGGCAATCAGCCCCAGCATTTT
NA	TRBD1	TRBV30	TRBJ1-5	CAWSQDRGGRPQHF	TGTGCCTGGAGCCAAGACAGGGGAGGAAGGCCCCAGCATTTT
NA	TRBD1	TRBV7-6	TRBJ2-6	CASSKRTGSGANVLTF	TGTGCCAGCAGCAAAAGGACAGGGTCTGGGGCCAACGTCCTGACTTTC
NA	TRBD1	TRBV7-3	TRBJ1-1	CASSLSPGQGGSTEAFF	TGTGCCAGCAGCTTAAGTCCGGGACAGGGGGGGAGCACTGAAGCTTTCTTT
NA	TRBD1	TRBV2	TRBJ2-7	CASSHGQGATLSPITYEQYF	TGTGCCAGCAGTCATGGACAGGGGGCGACCCTATCACCTATTACCTACGAGCAGTACTTC
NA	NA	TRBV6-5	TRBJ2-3	CASRPKGADTQYF	TGTGCCAGCAGACCCAAGGGGGCAGATACGCAGTATTTT
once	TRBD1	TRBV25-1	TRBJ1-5	CASSTGGDQPQHF	TGTGCCAGCAGTACAGGGGGGGATCAGCCCCAGCATTTT
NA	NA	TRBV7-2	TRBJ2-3	CASSLAGSADTQYF	TGTGCCAGCAGCTTAGCTGGGAGCGCAGATACGCAGTATTTT
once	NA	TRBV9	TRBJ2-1	CASSEGGSYNEQFF	TGTGCCAGCAGCGAAGGCGGCTCCTACAATGAGCAGTTCTTC
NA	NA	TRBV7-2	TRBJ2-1	CASSLVGQGRDEQFF	TGTGCCAGCAGCTTAGTAGGGCAGGGAAGGGATGAGCAGTTCTTC
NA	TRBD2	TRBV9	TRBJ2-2	CASSGPAGGPGGELFF	TGTGCCAGCAGCGGGCCAGCGGGAGGGCCGGGCGGGGAGCTGTTTTTT